These 4 T cell receptor beta chains were all obtained from the same sample, sequenced in a study of neurological immune-mediated disorders. TCRdb reanalysed the 5' RACE reads using MiXCR and keeps one entry per CDR3 protein. This table has approximately 53,000 distinct CDR3 sequences, roughly 10% appearing once. Time point indicated: longitudinal time-point 1 (baseline). Sequencing used PBMCs. The receptor source for this set is a middle-aged woman in good health.

Points on this clonotype: This may stem from a read error, because a much larger clone lies one nucleotide away. The J gene is TRBJ1-1, the V gene TRBV5-1, with D perhaps matching TRBD1 (6 bases). Germline V lookup: CDR1 SGHRS, CDR2 YFSETQ. CDR3 length: 13 amino acids. This chain's CDR3 is CANSLGAEDWAFF. CDR3 DNA: TGCGCCAACAGCTTGGGGGCAGAGGATTGGGCTTTCTTT.

This clonotype has a count of ten or more. The gene calls are TRBV6-5 and TRBJ2-7; tentative D call: TRBD1 (5 bases). This CDR3 is built from 13 residues. Per the germline V gene, CDR1 is MNHEY and CDR2 is SVGAGI. V was shortened by 0 bases and J by 4 bases, with 7 bases between the two germline ends. CDR3 region: CASSYSAGYEQYF. For the CDR3, the DNA is TGTGCCAGCAGTTACTCGGCAGGGTACGAGCAGTACTTC.

This clonotype was detected many times. The chain has TRBV12-3 or TRBV12-4 and TRBJ1-4, with D unclear. Trimming removed 3 bases at V and 0 bases at J, with 8 bases between. CDR3 length: 15 residues. The CDR3, as DNA: TGTGCCAGCAGTTTCGGCGCCTCAACTAATGAAAAACTGTTTTTT. This encodes CASSFGASTNEKLFF.

The table lists this clonotype with many counts. The V gene is TRBV4-3, the J gene TRBJ2-3; D call uncertain. Trimming took 1 base from V and 6 from J, leaving 14 bases between them. The germline V gene has CDR1 LGHNA and CDR2 YSLEER. This CDR3 contains 15 residues. In nucleotides, the CDR3 is TGCGCCAGCAGCCAAGCCTCGGGTGGCTCCGATACGCAGTATTTT. Translated: CASSQASGGSDTQYF.